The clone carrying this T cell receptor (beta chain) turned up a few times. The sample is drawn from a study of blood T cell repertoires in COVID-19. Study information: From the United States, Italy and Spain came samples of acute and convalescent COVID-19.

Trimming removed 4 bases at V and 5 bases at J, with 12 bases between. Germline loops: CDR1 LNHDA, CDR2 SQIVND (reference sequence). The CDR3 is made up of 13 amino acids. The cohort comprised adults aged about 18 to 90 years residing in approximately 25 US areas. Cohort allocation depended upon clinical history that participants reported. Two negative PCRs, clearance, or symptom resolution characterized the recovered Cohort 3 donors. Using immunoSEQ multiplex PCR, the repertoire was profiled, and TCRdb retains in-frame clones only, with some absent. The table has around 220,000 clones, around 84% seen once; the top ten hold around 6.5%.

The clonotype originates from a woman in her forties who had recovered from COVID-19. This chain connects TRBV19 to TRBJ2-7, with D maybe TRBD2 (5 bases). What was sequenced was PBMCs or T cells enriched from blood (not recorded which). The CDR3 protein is CASSRGSTNEQYF. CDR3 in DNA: TGTGCCAGTAGTAGAGGGAGTACAAACGAGCAGTACTTC.